Listed below are T cell receptor beta chains from one sample, sequenced in a study of CD8+ T cells in alopecia areata. The method was immunoSEQ multiplex PCR; TCRdb's version includes in-frame clones alone and lacks a portion of them. The repertoire holds 150,000 to 200,000 clones, under 80% seen once, with 1.3% in the top ten. The specimen was CD4+ T cells sorted from blood, collected at week 49, from a patient treated with tofacitinib. These receptors were obtained from a human donor with alopecia areata. CDR3s include the opening cysteine and the closing phenylalanine or tryptophan. The D gene is left open where the match is weak. Clone size is stated in some rows and not others, as once, few, many or a class when expanded.

D: TRBD1; V: TRBV7-3; J: TRBJ1-2; size: once; DNA: TGTGCCAGCAGCTCGGGACAGGGCCTGACCTTC; CDR3: CASSSGQGLTF
D: NA; V: TRBV5-1; J: TRBJ2-5; size: NA; DNA: TGCGCCAGCACGACGGGTAAGGGGTTCGGTGAGACCCAGTACTTC; CDR3: CASTTGKGFGETQYF
D: TRBD1; V: TRBV7-2; J: TRBJ2-7; size: NA; DNA: TGTGCCAGCAGCTTTAGGACAGGGAGCTCCTACGAGCAGTACTTC; CDR3: CASSFRTGSSYEQYF
D: NA; V: TRBV7-9; J: TRBJ1-1; size: few; DNA: TGTGCCAGCGTGCCGGGGGGGACTGAAGCTTTCTTT; CDR3: CASVPGGTEAFF
D: TRBD1; V: TRBV4-1; J: TRBJ1-1; size: NA; DNA: TGCGCCAGCAGCCAAGAGGGACAGGGGTTTTTGAGTGAAGCTTTCTTT; CDR3: CASSQEGQGFLSEAFF
D: NA; V: TRBV28; J: TRBJ1-5; size: few; DNA: TGTGCCAGCAGCCGCCGGGGGCTGGGCAATCAGCCCCAGCATTTT; CDR3: CASSRRGLGNQPQHF
D: NA; V: TRBV2; J: TRBJ1-2; size: once; DNA: TGTGCCAGCAGGCTACAGGGAGCTAACTATGGCTACACCTTC; CDR3: CASRLQGANYGYTF
D: TRBD1; V: TRBV5-6; J: TRBJ1-2; size: NA; DNA: TGTGCCAGCAGCCCGGGACAGGTTGTGGGCTACACCTTC; CDR3: CASSPGQVVGYTF
D: NA; V: TRBV10-2; J: TRBJ2-1; size: few; DNA: TGCGCCACATATAGGTCCAATGAGCAGTTCTTC; CDR3: CATYRSNEQFF
D: NA; V: TRBV29-1; J: TRBJ1-2; size: NA; DNA: TGCAGCGTTCAAGGGTACTCAACCTATGGCTACACCTTC; CDR3: CSVQGYSTYGYTF
D: NA; V: TRBV27; J: TRBJ1-5; size: NA; DNA: TGTGCCAGCAGTTTATCGATGCAGGGGATCACGCCCCAGCATTTT; CDR3: CASSLSMQGITPQHF
D: NA; V: TRBV29-1; J: TRBJ2-1; size: NA; DNA: TGCAGCGTTGAAAATCTGATTCTCGAGCAGTTCTTC; CDR3: CSVENLILEQFF
D: NA; V: TRBV5-1; J: TRBJ2-5; size: once; DNA: TGCGCCAGCAGCTTGGCCGTTGGTAGGGAGACCCAGTACTTC; CDR3: CASSLAVGRETQYF
D: NA; V: TRBV9; J: TRBJ2-2; size: NA; DNA: TGTGCCAGCAGCGTAGGTCCGGGGGACACCGGGGAGCTGTTTTTT; CDR3: CASSVGPGDTGELFF
D: NA; V: TRBV29-1; J: TRBJ2-5; size: NA; DNA: TGCAGCGTGGTGCAGGCTCAAGAGACCCAGTACTTC; CDR3: CSVVQAQETQYF
D: NA; V: TRBV29-1; J: TRBJ1-1; size: NA; DNA: TGCAGCGTTGCGCGGGCGCGGGACACTGAAGCTTTCTTT; CDR3: CSVARARDTEAFF
D: NA; V: TRBV29-1; J: TRBJ1-1; size: few; DNA: TGCAGCGTTGAAGCTCCGTCCACTGAAGCTTTCTTT; CDR3: CSVEAPSTEAFF
D: TRBD2; V: TRBV11-2; J: TRBJ2-7; size: NA; DNA: TGTGCCAGCAGCTTAGGGGAGGGGAGTGGCCGGTACTACGAGCAGTACTTC; CDR3: CASSLGEGSGRYYEQYF
D: TRBD1; V: TRBV5-1; J: TRBJ1-5; size: NA; DNA: TGCGCCAGCAGCCGGGACAGCTCCAATCAGCCCCAGCATTTT; CDR3: CASSRDSSNQPQHF
D: TRBD1; V: TRBV7-2; J: TRBJ1-4; size: NA; DNA: TGTGCCAGCAGCTTAGCACAGGGGGCGCATGAAAAACTGTTTTTT; CDR3: CASSLAQGAHEKLFF
D: NA; V: TRBV15; J: TRBJ1-5; size: NA; DNA: TGTGCCACCAGGACACTTCCATGGGATCAGCCCCAGCATTTT; CDR3: CATRTLPWDQPQHF
D: TRBD1; V: TRBV30; J: TRBJ2-2; size: NA; DNA: TGTGCCTGGAGTGTCCAGGGGGCCGGGGAGCTGTTTTTT; CDR3: CAWSVQGAGELFF
D: TRBD1; V: TRBV4-1; J: TRBJ1-6; size: NA; DNA: TGCGCCAGCAGCCAAGAGCCCGGGGACAGGGGGACACCCCTCCACTTT; CDR3: CASSQEPGDRGTPLHF
D: TRBD1; V: TRBV4-1; J: TRBJ2-7; size: NA; DNA: TGCGCCAGCAGCCAAGCACAGGGGGTGGGCTACGAGCAGTACTTC; CDR3: CASSQAQGVGYEQYF
D: NA; V: TRBV29-1; J: TRBJ1-1; size: NA; DNA: TGCAGCGCCGCGGAAACTCGGGGCACTGAAGCTTTCTTT; CDR3: CSAAETRGTEAFF
D: TRBD1; V: TRBV7-9; J: TRBJ1-6; size: NA; DNA: TGTGCCAGCAGCTTAGGTCAGGGGGCGTTTATCCTCCACTTT; CDR3: CASSLGQGAFILHF
D: TRBD2; V: TRBV6-1; J: TRBJ2-1; size: NA; DNA: TGTGCCAGCAGTGTAATGGTAGCGGGGGGGCGTAATGAGCAGTTCTTC; CDR3: CASSVMVAGGRNEQFF
D: TRBD1; V: TRBV7-9; J: TRBJ1-6; size: NA; DNA: TGTGCCAGCAGCGCCACGACAGGGGTCGGGTATAATTCACCCCTCCACTTT; CDR3: CASSATTGVGYNSPLHF
D: TRBD2; V: TRBV5-6; J: TRBJ2-1; size: NA; DNA: TGTGCCAGCAGCTTGGTGACTAGCGGTCTCTCCTACAATGAGCAGTTCTTC; CDR3: CASSLVTSGLSYNEQFF
D: NA; V: TRBV29-1; J: TRBJ2-2; size: NA; DNA: TGCAGCGCTCGACAGTACGGGGACACCGGGGAGCTGTTTTTT; CDR3: CSARQYGDTGELFF
D: TRBD1; V: TRBV5-4; J: TRBJ1-6; size: NA; DNA: TGTGCCAGCAGCAACCCGGGACAGGGTTTCCCACCCCTCCACTTT; CDR3: CASSNPGQGFPPLHF
D: TRBD1; V: TRBV29-1; J: TRBJ1-1; size: NA; DNA: TGCAGCGTGGATGGACAGGGCACGTCTGCTTTCTTT; CDR3: CSVDGQGTSAFF
D: NA; V: TRBV27; J: TRBJ2-7; size: NA; DNA: TGTGCCAGCGGCCCTATGAAGGCCTACGAGCAGTACTTC; CDR3: CASGPMKAYEQYF
D: TRBD1; V: TRBV29-1; J: TRBJ1-2; size: NA; DNA: TGCACCGTTACCCGGGACAGGGGATATGGCTACACCTTC; CDR3: CTVTRDRGYGYTF
D: TRBD1; V: TRBV5-1; J: TRBJ1-5; size: NA; DNA: TGCGCCAGCAGTTTAGACAGGGGGGCAAATCAGCCCCAGCATTTT; CDR3: CASSLDRGANQPQHF
D: NA; V: TRBV7-9; J: TRBJ2-1; size: NA; DNA: TGTGCCAGCAGCACCGACCCTGTTCGGCAGTTCTTC; CDR3: CASSTDPVRQFF
D: TRBD1; V: TRBV18; J: TRBJ1-1; size: NA; DNA: TGTGCCAGCTCTCCGTCCGGGACAGGTCAAGCTTTCTTT; CDR3: CASSPSGTGQAFF
D: NA; V: TRBV27; J: TRBJ1-2; size: NA; DNA: TGTGCCAGCAGTAGTCTCAGGCGGGGAAATAACTATGGCTACACCTTC; CDR3: CASSSLRRGNNYGYTF
D: TRBD1; V: TRBV7-2; J: TRBJ1-6; size: once; DNA: TGTGCCAGCAGCATTACAGGGGGCGCCGTGAATTCACCCCTCCACTTT; CDR3: CASSITGGAVNSPLHF
D: TRBD2; V: TRBV7-2; J: TRBJ2-7; size: NA; DNA: TGTGCCAGCAGGTTTTCGACTAGCGGGGACGAGCAGTACTTC; CDR3: CASRFSTSGDEQYF
D: NA; V: TRBV7-3; J: TRBJ2-1; size: NA; DNA: TGTGCCAGCAGCTTAACGGGAAGGGAGCAGTTCTTC; CDR3: CASSLTGREQFF
D: NA; V: TRBV4-1; J: TRBJ2-7; size: NA; DNA: TGCGCCAGCACCCTAACGGACAGCTTCAGGAGGTACGAGCAGTACTTC; CDR3: CASTLTDSFRRYEQYF
D: NA; V: TRBV9; J: TRBJ1-2; size: NA; DNA: TGTGCCAGCAGCGTAGGTACGGGGGCGCGTGGCTACACCTTC; CDR3: CASSVGTGARGYTF
D: NA; V: TRBV2; J: TRBJ2-5; size: NA; DNA: TGTGCCAGCAACAGCCAGGAGGTAGAGACCCAGTACTTC; CDR3: CASNSQEVETQYF
D: TRBD1; V: TRBV29-1; J: TRBJ1-2; size: few; DNA: TGCAGCGTCATCCCGGGACAGGGAGGTAAAGGTGGCTACACCTTC; CDR3: CSVIPGQGGKGGYTF
D: NA; V: TRBV4-3; J: TRBJ1-1; size: NA; DNA: TGCGCCAGCAGCCGGGTGGAGAACACTGAAGCTTTCTTT; CDR3: CASSRVENTEAFF
D: NA; V: TRBV9; J: TRBJ2-3; size: once; DNA: TGTGCCAGCAGCGTAGACCCCCAAGGAGGGGCACAAGATACGCAGTATTTT; CDR3: CASSVDPQGGAQDTQYF
D: NA; V: TRBV7-3; J: TRBJ1-1; size: few; DNA: TGTGCCAGCAGCTTAGGATCCAACACTGAAGCTTTCTTT; CDR3: CASSLGSNTEAFF
D: NA; V: TRBV5-1; J: TRBJ2-5; size: NA; DNA: TGCGCCAGCGGCCGGTCGGGGAATGAGCAGTACTTC; CDR3: CASGRSGNEQYF
D: NA; V: TRBV25-1; J: TRBJ2-1; size: NA; DNA: TGTGCCAGCAGTGATGACCGGGGGCGCAGGGAGCAGTTCTTC; CDR3: CASSDDRGRREQFF
D: NA; V: TRBV30; J: TRBJ1-1; size: NA; DNA: TGTGCCTGGGGACGGTTTATGAACACTGAAGCTTTCTTT; CDR3: CAWGRFMNTEAFF
D: NA; V: TRBV30; J: TRBJ1-2; size: NA; DNA: TGTGCCTGGATCGGTAGCTCCGGCCGTGGCTACACCTTC; CDR3: CAWIGSSGRGYTF
D: NA; V: TRBV5-1; J: TRBJ1-1; size: NA; DNA: TGCGCCAGCAGCTTGGTGTCCTGGAACACTGAAGCTTTCTTT; CDR3: CASSLVSWNTEAFF
D: NA; V: TRBV29-1; J: TRBJ2-3; size: few; DNA: TGCAGCGCCGCTGGGGGCTCGTACACAGATACGCAGTATTTT; CDR3: CSAAGGSYTDTQYF
D: TRBD1; V: TRBV29-1; J: TRBJ1-2; size: NA; DNA: TGCAGCGCCGTCCAGGGGGGGTACGATGGCTACACCTTC; CDR3: CSAVQGGYDGYTF